The 19 T cell receptor beta chains in this list originate from one sample, sequenced in a study of blood T cell repertoires in COVID-19. Measured with immunoSEQ multiplex PCR; TCRdb has only the in-frame clones, and not every one. Seen here are fewer than 300,000 clones, about 88% observed once, and the top ten hold 0.95% to 1%. Material: peripheral blood. The origin of the receptors is a woman aged 40 to 55 who had recovered from COVID-19.

About this clone itself: An end of the junction differs from the germline gene, which may be a read error. The chain has TRBV7-9 and TRBJ1-4, with TRBD1 as a possible D gene (6 bases). Per the germline V gene, CDR1 is SEHNR and CDR2 is FQNEAQ (reference sequence). The CDR3 loop spans 14 amino acids. DNA for the CDR3: TGTGCCAGCACCTTAGGGGGAGCGGGAGAAAAACTGTTTTTT. Protein sequence: CASTLGGAGEKLFF.

The V call is TRBV11-3, the J call TRBJ2-7; 10 nucleotides line up with TRBD2. The CDR3 contains 14 residues. Looked up from germline, CDR1 is SGHNT and CDR2 is YENEEA. V dropped 3 bases and J dropped 6; count of bases not matched to a gene: 5. CDR3 amino acids: CASSFSGRASEQYF. CDR3 in DNA: TGTGCCAGCAGCTTCAGCGGGAGGGCTTCCGAGCAGTACTTC.

CDR3 amino acids: CASSLVVRDNEKLFF. CDR3 DNA sequence: TGTGCCAGCAGCTTAGTTGTGAGAGATAATGAAAAACTGTTTTTT. V gene TRBV7-2 combines with J gene TRBJ1-4; unclear D gene. Germline V CDR1 and CDR2: SGHTA, FQGNSA. Trimming removed 1 base from V and 4 bases from J, with 10 bases in between. The CDR3 loop spans 15 amino acids.

The chain combines TRBV2 with TRBJ1-1; no clear D. The CDR3 has 15 amino acids. The germline gives CDR1 SNHLY, CDR2 FYNNEI. With 1 base removed from V and 1 base from J, the gap between germline ends came to 10 bases. CDR3 coding DNA: TGTGCCAGCAGTGAAGGGAGGACGAGGAACACTGAAGCTTTCTTT. The encoded protein is CASSEGRTRNTEAFF.

The chain couples TRBV7-9 to TRBJ1-2; a weak D match, TRBD1 (5 bases). The V end was cut by 0 bases, the J end by 3 bases, with 5 bases between. Germline values: CDR1 SEHNR, CDR2 FQNEAQ (reference sequence). CDR3 length: 13 residues. CDR3 loop: CASSLAGDYGYTF. The CDR3 region has the DNA TGTGCCAGCAGCTTAGCAGGGGACTATGGCTACACCTTC.

This clone was recorded once. The chain combines TRBV19 with TRBJ2-7; TRBD1 agrees at 12 bases. CDR1 is LNHDA and CDR2 is SQIVND in the germline V gene (reference sequence). This CDR3 has 17 amino acids. V shed 9 bases and J 1 base; nucleotides not matched to a gene: 13. CDR3 loop: CASRDRGQEEGSYEQYV. The CDR3 DNA sequence: TGTGCCAGCAGGGACAGGGGGCAAGAAGAGGGGTCCTACGAGCAGTACGTC.

There are a few counts of this clone. The chain employs TRBV7-9 and TRBJ1-1; 10 nucleotides line up with TRBD1. The V gene's germline CDR1 is SEHNR and CDR2 FQNEAQ (reference sequence). The CDR3 is made up of 15 amino acids. With V trimmed by 5 bases and J by 4 bases, 7 bases remained unmatched. The CDR3 sequence: CASSQDRGVGTEAFF. CDR3 DNA sequence: TGTGCCAGCAGCCAGGACAGGGGGGTGGGCACTGAAGCTTTCTTT.

The V gene is TRBV24-1, the J gene TRBJ2-1; D may be TRBD2 (5 bases). CDR1 and CDR2 (germline): KGHDR, SFDVKD. The CDR3 is 16 amino acids. V was pared by 0 bases and J by 6 bases, with 14 bases between. For the CDR3, the DNA is TGTGCCACCAGTGATTTGCATGGTCCGGAGGCCAATGAGCAGTTCTTC. Residues: CATSDLHGPEANEQFF.

The chain carries TRBV24-1 and TRBJ2-3; unclear D gene. The V end was cut by 1 base, the J end by 4 bases, with 11 bases between. CDR1 and CDR2 from the germline V gene are KGHDR and SFDVKD. The CDR3 runs 15 residues. The CDR3 is CATSDFRSRPDTQYF. The CDR3 DNA sequence: TGTGCCACCAGTGATTTCCGGTCCCGCCCAGATACGCAGTATTTT.

The rearrangement joins TRBV7-2 to TRBJ2-7, with 10 bases fitting TRBD2. Germline CDR1 and CDR2: SGHTA and FQGNSA. The V and J ends lost 5 bases and 2 bases, in that order; junction bases with no gene match: 9. The CDR3 is 16 amino acids. The CDR3 DNA reads as TGTGCCAGCAGCCCCCAGCGGGAGGGGGGGCCCTACGAGCAGTACGTC. Translated: CASSPQREGGPYEQYV.

This chain joins TRBV21-1 and TRBJ2-4; TRBD1 is the table's D call, not checked against the DNA. TRBV21-1 is flagged as a pseudogene. CDR3 length: 17 amino acids. The CDR3 bases are TGTGCCAGCAGCAAACCCGGGGGACAGCAAGCCAAAAACATTCAGTACTTC. It specifies CASSKPGGQQAKNIQYF.

CDR3 in amino acids: CASTDGGTMGELFF. The CDR3 nucleotides read TGTGCCAGCACGGATGGCGGCACCATGGGGGAGCTGTTTTTT. V is TRBV6-5 and J is TRBJ2-2; D unresolved. The V end was cut by 7 bases, the J end by 8 bases, with 17 bases between. Germline values: CDR1 MNHEY, CDR2 SVGAGI. The CDR3 is 14 residues long.

The chain joins TRBV19 to TRBJ2-7; 11 bases map to TRBD2. Trimming at V came to 5 bases and at J to 1 base, leaving 7 bases not matched to a gene. The CDR3 is made up of 16 amino acids. Germline loops: CDR1 LNHDA, CDR2 SQIVND (reference sequence). This CDR3 is CASSPPGLAASYEQYF. The CDR3 DNA reads TGTGCCAGTAGTCCCCCGGGACTAGCGGCGTCCTACGAGCAGTACTTC.

The chain carries TRBV7-2 and TRBJ1-4; no definite D call. This CDR3 has 19 amino acids. Trimming left V 2 bases short and J 0 bases short, with 19 bases between. Germline lookup yields CDR1 SGHTA and CDR2 FQGNSA. Here the CDR3 DNA reads TGTGCCAGCAGCTTACGCCCCCGGGTGGGAGTTGCAACTAATGAAAAACTGTTTTTT. It codes for CASSLRPRVGVATNEKLFF. Drawing the rest from reference TRBV7-2 and TRBJ1-4, the complete variable domain is GAGVSQSPSNKVTEKGKDVELRCDPISGHTALYWYRQSLGQGLEFLIYFQGNSAPDKSGLPSDRFSAERTGGSVSTLTIQRTQQEDSAVYLCASSLRPRVGVATNEKLFFGSGTQLSVL.

The rearrangement uses TRBV7-2 and TRBJ1-5; 7 nucleotides agree with TRBD1. Germline V gene lookup returns CDR1 SGHTA and CDR2 FQGNSA. The CDR3 consists of 14 residues. With V trimmed by 7 bases and J by 7 bases, 10 bases remained unmatched. The CDR3 region is CASTPGTAAQPQHF. The CDR3 nucleotides read TGTGCCAGCACCCCCGGGACAGCTGCCCAGCCCCAGCATTTT.

The chain combines TRBV21-1 with TRBJ2-7; the DNA was not compared with TRBD1, the D call given in the table. TRBV21-1 has pseudogene status. The CDR3 runs 16 residues. The CDR3: CASSNHLTGQGHEQYV. CDR3 coding DNA: TGTGCCAGCAGCAATCACCTCACAGGGCAGGGCCACGAGCAGTACGTC.

The rearrangement links TRBV9 to TRBJ2-1, with 7 positions matching TRBD1. The ends lost 3 bases at V and 11 bases at J; junction bases unmatched: 8. The CDR3 consists of 13 residues. The germline gives CDR1 SGDLS, CDR2 YYNGEE. CDR3 bases: TGTGCCAGCAGCGACACTACAGGGGCTCAGCAGTTCTTC. This encodes CASSDTTGAQQFF.

The rearrangement links TRBV27 to TRBJ2-7; 12 bases line up with TRBD2. The V segment lost 4 bases and the J segment 7 bases; nucleotides outside the gene matches: 11. CDR3 length equals 16 residues. Per germline, CDR1 MNHEY and CDR2 SMNVEV (reference sequence). The CDR3 DNA sequence: TGTGCCAGCAGTTCAATACTAGCGGGAGGCCCCGGTGAGCAGTACTTC. Protein sequence: CASSSILAGGPGEQYF.

This sequence joins TRBV15 and TRBJ2-1, with 7 bases identical to TRBD2. The CDR3 extends over 16 amino acids. The germline gives CDR1 LNHNV, CDR2 YYDKDF (reference sequence). V lost 3 bases and J lost 5; bases outside the gene matches: 10. The CDR3 is CATSRSSSSGNNEQFF. DNA of the CDR3: TGTGCCACCAGCAGGTCTAGTTCTAGCGGAAACAATGAGCAGTTCTTC.